Sequencing of this T cell receptor beta chain was carried out in a study of blood T cell repertoires in COVID-19 (dated by TCRdb to the early 2020s). Concerning the study at large: Samples covering the acute and convalescent phases of COVID-19 were provided by collaborators in the United States, Italy and Spain. The sample metadata nearly always contained a de-identified subject ID, COVID-19 status, age in years and sex. Samples were obtained from the ongoing ImmuneRACE study (first 160 participants) and from some 1,200 subjects provided by 6 global collaborators. The material from the prospective study consisted of cDNA or gDNA derived from T cells, B-cell-depleted T cells, or PBMCs. Deeply sampled blood TCRbeta repertoires from subjects exposed to, actively infected with, or recovered from COVID-19 were included in the dataset. The repertoires were released in a freely available public database meant as a resource for research on the immune response to SARS-CoV-2. Where HLA class I and class II types were available, the types were taken from metadata supplied by the sample provider, not from assay-based typing.

For this clone: The antigen it binds to is not known. Per-base qualities were not stored, and no clone one base away is much larger.

The CDR3 measures 16 amino acids from cysteine to phenylalanine. This entry keeps only the CDR3 DNA: 48 bases, framed from base 1. V gives up 2 bases and J gives up 1 base, and the segment between their germline ends measures 16 bases. From a lookup of the germline V gene (reference sequence), CDR1 and CDR2 are SGHNT and YYREEE. Overall study results and their limits: The quantity of clinical and demographic metadata differed by source and by participant and was supplied without curation.

Whole blood was collected in K2EDTA tubes by collaborating institutions according to the institutions' own protocols. For TCRbeta analysis, collaborators shipped samples as frozen whole blood, isolated PBMCs, or DNA extracted from either of those sample types. TCRbeta CDR3 regions were amplified from genomic DNA by means of the immunoSEQ Assay, a bias-controlled multiplex PCR. In the authors' own workflow: The number of nucleated cells in each sample was estimated by amplification of reference gene primers within the assay. To quantify the absolute abundance of each unique TCRbeta CDR3 rearrangement, sequence reads were collapsed and filtered. Productive Simpson clonality was computed per sample as the square root of Simpson's diversity index over productive rearrangements. The source is immuneACCESS, and TCRdb retained only in-frame sequences with V and J called. Part of the clones is not carried over; for the studies checked, unresolved V genes explain less than half of this, and the remainder is unexplained. That table gives V, J and clone size, and the DNA gave D and trimming. A total of around 52,000 clones appear in this sample, 83% of them only once. The ten largest clones capture roughly 5.6% of the sample.

This chain is built from TRBV5-4 and TRBJ2-7; the D gene is perhaps TRBD2, from 7 matching bases. The TCR originated in a human donor in a cohort sampled during active COVID-19. The sample comprised peripheral blood. The CDR3 here reads CASSLGGGGPSYEQYF. The DNA is as follows: TGTGCCAGCAGCTTAGGCGGCGGGGGCCCGTCCTACGAGCAGTACTTC.